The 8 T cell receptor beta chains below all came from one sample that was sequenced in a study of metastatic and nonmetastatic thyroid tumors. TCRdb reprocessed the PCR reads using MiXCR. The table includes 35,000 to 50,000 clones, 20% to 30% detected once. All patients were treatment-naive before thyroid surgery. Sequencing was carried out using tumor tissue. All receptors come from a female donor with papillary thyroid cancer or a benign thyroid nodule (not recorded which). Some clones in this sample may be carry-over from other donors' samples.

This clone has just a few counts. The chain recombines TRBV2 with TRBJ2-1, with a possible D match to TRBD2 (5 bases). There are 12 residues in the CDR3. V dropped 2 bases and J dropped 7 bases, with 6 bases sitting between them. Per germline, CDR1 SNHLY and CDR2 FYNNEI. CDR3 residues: CASSETRNEQFF. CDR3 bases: TGTGCCAGCAGTGAAACTAGGAATGAGCAGTTCTTC.

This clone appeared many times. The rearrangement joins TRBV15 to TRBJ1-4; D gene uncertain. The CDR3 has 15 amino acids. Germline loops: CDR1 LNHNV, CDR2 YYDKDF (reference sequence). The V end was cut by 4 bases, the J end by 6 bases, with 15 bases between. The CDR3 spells CATSTYTVLDEKLFF. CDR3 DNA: TGTGCCACCAGCACCTACACCGTTTTAGATGAAAAACTGTTTTTT.

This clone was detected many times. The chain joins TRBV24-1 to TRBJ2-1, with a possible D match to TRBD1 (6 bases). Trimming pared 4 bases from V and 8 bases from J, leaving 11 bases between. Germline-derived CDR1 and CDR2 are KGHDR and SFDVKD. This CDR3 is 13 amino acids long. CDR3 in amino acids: CATSDGQSDEQFF. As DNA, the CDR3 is TGTGCCACCAGTGACGGACAGTCCGATGAGCAGTTCTTC.

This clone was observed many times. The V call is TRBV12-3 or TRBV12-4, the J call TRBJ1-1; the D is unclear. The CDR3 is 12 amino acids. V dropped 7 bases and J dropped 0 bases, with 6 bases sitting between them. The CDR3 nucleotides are TGTGCCAGCAAACAAATGAACACTGAAGCTTTCTTT. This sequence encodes CASKQMNTEAFF.

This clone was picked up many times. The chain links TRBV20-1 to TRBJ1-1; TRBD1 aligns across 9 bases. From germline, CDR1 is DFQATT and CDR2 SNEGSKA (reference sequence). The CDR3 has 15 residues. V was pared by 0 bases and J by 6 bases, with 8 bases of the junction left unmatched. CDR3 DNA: TGCAGTGCTAGAGATCTCGGGACAGGGTTCCCTGAAGCTTTCTTT. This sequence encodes CSARDLGTGFPEAFF.

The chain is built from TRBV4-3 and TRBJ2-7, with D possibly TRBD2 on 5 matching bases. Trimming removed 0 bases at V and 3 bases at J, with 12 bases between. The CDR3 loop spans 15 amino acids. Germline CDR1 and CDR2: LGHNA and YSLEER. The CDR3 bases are TGCGCCAGCAGCCAAGATCTGTCGGGGTTCTACGAGCAGTACTTC. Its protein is CASSQDLSGFYEQYF.

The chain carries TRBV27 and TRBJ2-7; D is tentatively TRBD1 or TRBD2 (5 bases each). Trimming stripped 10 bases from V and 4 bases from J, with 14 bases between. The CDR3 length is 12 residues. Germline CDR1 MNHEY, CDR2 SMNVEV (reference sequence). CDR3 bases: TGTGCCATCTGGGGACCCGGGTACGAGCAGTACTTC. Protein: CAIWGPGYEQYF.

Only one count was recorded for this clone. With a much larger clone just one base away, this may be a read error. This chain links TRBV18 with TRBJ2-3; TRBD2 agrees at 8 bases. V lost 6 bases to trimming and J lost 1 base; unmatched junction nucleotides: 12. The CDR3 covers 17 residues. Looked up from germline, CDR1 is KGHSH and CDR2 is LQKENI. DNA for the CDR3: TGTGCCAGCTCCCGCCTTCTCGCGGGAGGCGGCACAGATACGCAGTATTTT. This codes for CASSRLLAGGGTDTQYF.